The rows below give T cell receptor beta chains drawn from one sample of a study of cytomegalovirus exposure and HLA in healthy donors. Using immunoSEQ multiplex PCR, the repertoire was profiled, and TCRdb retains in-frame clones only, with some absent. Seen here are roughly 120,000 clones, under 85% observed once, and the top ten hold over 1.5%. Sequencing was performed on PBMCs. The origin of the receptors is a woman aged 18-29 years in good health and CMV-seronegative. The CDR3 runs from the conserved cysteine through the conserved F or W. Fields, in order: clone size, D gene, J gene, V gene, CDR3 DNA, CDR3 protein. A D gene is named only where the DNA matches it firmly. Clone size, where shown, is once, few, many, or a class for clones that have expanded.

NA | NA | TRBJ1-5 | TRBV5-4 | TGTGCCAGCAGCTTGGGTGGACAGAGTCCTCAGCCCCAGCATTTT | CASSLGGQSPQPQHF
NA | NA | TRBJ2-5 | TRBV4-1 | TGCGCCAGCAGCCAAGAGGGCGTGTACCAAGAGACCCAGTACTTC | CASSQEGVYQETQYF
NA | TRBD1 | TRBJ2-1 | TRBV2 | TGTGCCAGCAGTGAGGGACAGGGGATGCGTGAGCAGTTCTTC | CASSEGQGMREQFF
NA | TRBD2 | TRBJ2-7 | TRBV30 | TGTGCCTGGAGTGCGTACCCCCGGGGGGGGCCCTCCTACGAGCAGTACTTC | CAWSAYPRGGPSYEQYF
few | NA | TRBJ1-6 | TRBV9 | TGTGCCAGCAGCTTCGAGGAGAGTAATTCACCCCTCCACTTT | CASSFEESNSPLHF
NA | NA | TRBJ2-3 | TRBV18 | TGTGCCAGCTCACCGATACAGGGTGGCACAGATACGCAGTATTTT | CASSPIQGGTDTQYF
NA | TRBD1 | TRBJ1-2 | TRBV5-1 | TGCGCCAGCAGCTTGGGGACAGGGGCTAACTATGGCTACACCTTC | CASSLGTGANYGYTF
few | NA | TRBJ1-2 | TRBV28 | TGTGCCAGCAGTTTACAGGGATGGCTAAGTGGCTACACCTTC | CASSLQGWLSGYTF
NA | TRBD1 | TRBJ1-1 | TRBV18 | TGTGCCAGCTCGGGACAGGGGCAGTCGGACACTGAAGCTTTCTTT | CASSGQGQSDTEAFF
few | NA | TRBJ1-5 | TRBV28 | TGTGCCAGCCGGGGTATAAATCAGCCCCAGCATTTT | CASRGINQPQHF
NA | NA | TRBJ1-5 | TRBV9 | TGTGCTAGTGGGGGCGGCAATCAGCCCCAGCATTTT | CASGGGNQPQHF
few | TRBD2 | TRBJ2-1 | TRBV27 | TGTGCCAGCACCACCCAGGGGCGGGGGGACTACAATGAGCAGTTCTTC | CASTTQGRGDYNEQFF
NA | TRBD2 | TRBJ2-3 | TRBV6-4 | TGTGCCAGCAGTGCCCTAGCGGGGGGGCGTTCGAGCACAGATACGCAGTATTTT | CASSALAGGRSSTDTQYF
NA | NA | TRBJ2-5 | TRBV30 | TGTGCCTGGAGTGTCGGCGCCGAGCGGGAGACCCAGTACTTC | CAWSVGAERETQYF
few | TRBD1 | TRBJ2-7 | TRBV4-1 | TGCGCCAGCAGCCAAGATCAGGGGGCAGTCTACGAGCAGTACTTC | CASSQDQGAVYEQYF
NA | NA | TRBJ2-7 | TRBV5-1 | TGCGCCAGCAGCTTGGCCCCAGTTAACGAGCAGTACTTC | CASSLAPVNEQYF
few | TRBD2 | TRBJ2-7 | TRBV2 | TGTGCCAGCAGCGTCAATAGCGGGGGTTTTTACGAGCAGTACTTC | CASSVNSGGFYEQYF
NA | TRBD1 | TRBJ1-2 | TRBV5-1 | TGCGCCAGCAGCTTAGGGACAGGGGGCGCCCCCCTTGTGGATGGCTACACCTTC | CASSLGTGGAPLVDGYTF
NA | NA | TRBJ2-7 | TRBV28 | TGTGCCAGCAGTCCCCAGACGGCAGGGTTAACCTACGAGCAGTACTTC | CASSPQTAGLTYEQYF
few | NA | TRBJ1-6 | TRBV7-3 | TGTGCCAGCAGCCCGGAGGCAAATTCACCCCTCCACTTT | CASSPEANSPLHF
NA | TRBD1 | TRBJ1-1 | TRBV28 | TGTGCCAGCAGTTTATGGGGACAGGGGGACACTGAAGCTTTCTTT | CASSLWGQGDTEAFF
NA | TRBD2 | TRBJ2-5 | TRBV7-2 | TGTGCCAGCAGCCTCGGGACTAGCGGGGAACAGACCCAGTACTTC | CASSLGTSGEQTQYF
few | TRBD1 | TRBJ2-2 | TRBV29-1 | TGCAGCGTTGGACAGGGGGCCGGGGAGCTGTTTTTT | CSVGQGAGELFF
few | NA | TRBJ1-1 | TRBV19 | TGTGCCAGTAGTACCGGACACCGAACTGAAGCTTTCTTT | CASSTGHRTEAFF
NA | NA | TRBJ2-2 | TRBV5-4 | TGTGCCAGCAGCTTTGGCAGGGGCACCGGGGAGCTGTTTTTT | CASSFGRGTGELFF
once | NA | TRBJ1-1 | TRBV13 | TGTGCCAGCAGCGAAAGACCGGGGGGCACTGAAGCTTTCTTT | CASSERPGGTEAFF
once | NA | TRBJ1-2 | TRBV5-6 | TGTGCCAGCAGCCCCACAGGGTACTATGGCTACACCTTC | CASSPTGYYGYTF
NA | NA | TRBJ1-1 | TRBV30 | TGTGCCTGGAGCCCGGGGGGCCACATGAACACTGAAGCTTTCTTT | CAWSPGGHMNTEAFF
NA | NA | TRBJ2-1 | TRBV9 | TGTGCCAGCAGCGGCGACAATGAGCAGTTCTTC | CASSGDNEQFF
few | NA | TRBJ2-7 | TRBV5-6 | TGTGCCAGCAGCTTGGGCATGGTAGGGACTTCCGCCGAGCAGTACTTC | CASSLGMVGTSAEQYF
NA | NA | TRBJ1-4 | TRBV30 | TGTGCCTGGAGTGTACGCACAGGGAGTATTGAAAAACTGTTTTTT | CAWSVRTGSIEKLFF
NA | NA | TRBJ1-1 | TRBV7-9 | TGTGCCAGCAGCTTAGCGGGGAGGACCTTAGGGCACACTGAAGCTTTCTTT | CASSLAGRTLGHTEAFF
NA | NA | TRBJ1-1 | TRBV7-3 | TGTGCCAGCAGCCCCGAGGGAGGGAACACTGAAGCTTTCTTT | CASSPEGGNTEAFF
NA | NA | TRBJ1-2 | TRBV29-1 | TGCAGCGTCACCGACCGCGCAGGGAACTATGGCTACACCTTC | CSVTDRAGNYGYTF
few | TRBD1 | TRBJ1-5 | TRBV7-2 | TGTGCCAGCAGCCCGGGACAGCGGCAGCCCCAGCATTTT | CASSPGQRQPQHF
NA | NA | TRBJ2-3 | TRBV5-1 | TGCGCCAGCAGGACCCTAGGGGGGGCAGATACGCAGTATTTT | CASRTLGGADTQYF
NA | NA | TRBJ2-7 | TRBV5-4 | TGTGCCAGCAGCTTGGCCGGAGGGGGCGTAAGGAACGAGCAGTACTTC | CASSLAGGGVRNEQYF
NA | NA | TRBJ1-1 | TRBV2 | TGTGCCAGCAGTGGGACTGGACGGACCACTGAAGCTTTCTTT | CASSGTGRTTEAFF
NA | TRBD1 | TRBJ2-7 | TRBV30 | TGTGCCTGGAGTGTCGGACCGGGACAGATCTACGAGCAGTACTTC | CAWSVGPGQIYEQYF
once | NA | TRBJ1-4 | TRBV7-5 | TGTGTCAGAAGCCCCCCCGACAGGGTTCGTGGTGAAAAACTGTTTTTT | CVRSPPDRVRGEKLFF
NA | TRBD1 | TRBJ1-1 | TRBV5-1 | TGCGCCAGCAGTATACAGGGGGCCGGGGGAGACACTGAAGCTTTCTTT | CASSIQGAGGDTEAFF
NA | NA | TRBJ1-5 | TRBV7-3 | TGTGCCAGCAGCTCAGGGAACAATCAGCCCCAGCATTTT | CASSSGNNQPQHF
NA | NA | TRBJ1-1 | TRBV5-1 | TGCGCCAGCAGCCTCGAAGGGAGCGGAATGAACACTGAAGCTTTCTTT | CASSLEGSGMNTEAFF
NA | NA | TRBJ1-3 | TRBV5-1 | TGCGCCAGCAGCGACTCTACAGGGTCTTCTGGAAACACCATATATTTT | CASSDSTGSSGNTIYF
NA | NA | TRBJ1-1 | TRBV13 | TGTGCCAGCAGCACGGGAGCTTTAGAAGCTTTCTTT | CASSTGALEAFF
few | TRBD1 | TRBJ1-1 | TRBV6-1 | TGTGCTAGCTCTGAACAGGGGGCGCGTGAAGCTTTCTTT | CASSEQGAREAFF
NA | TRBD1 | TRBJ1-2 | TRBV11-2 | TGTGCCAGCAGCCGGGGACAGGGGGATGGCTACACCTTC | CASSRGQGDGYTF
NA | NA | TRBJ1-2 | TRBV13 | TGTGCCAGCAGCTTAGGAGAGGCACCCCACTATGGCTACACCTTC | CASSLGEAPHYGYTF
few | TRBD2 | TRBJ2-3 | TRBV7-2 | TGTGCCAGCAAGGCCGGGGGGGCCACAGATACGCAGTATTTT | CASKAGGATDTQYF
NA | NA | TRBJ2-5 | TRBV11-2 | TGTGCCAGCAGCCCCTCCCTCGGGTTCGAAGAGACCCAGTACTTC | CASSPSLGFEETQYF
NA | NA | TRBJ2-7 | TRBV15 | TGTGCCACCAGCAGAGAGAGGGGGGGATCCTACGAGCAGTACTTC | CATSRERGGSYEQYF
NA | TRBD2 | TRBJ2-3 | TRBV10-2 | TGCGCCAGCAGTGAGTCAGCGGGGGGGCAGGGTACGCAGTATTTT | CASSESAGGQGTQYF
NA | TRBD2 | TRBJ2-1 | TRBV29-1 | TGCAGCGTTGAAATGGTAGCGGGGGGGCCCGGTGAGCAGTTCTTC | CSVEMVAGGPGEQFF
NA | NA | TRBJ1-4 | TRBV30 | TGTGCCTGGGCAAGACAGCCAACTAATGAAAAACTGTTTTTT | CAWARQPTNEKLFF
NA | TRBD1 | TRBJ2-5 | TRBV9 | TGTGCCAGCAGCGCTTCCGGGACAGATAAAGAGACCCAGTACTTC | CASSASGTDKETQYF
NA | NA | TRBJ1-2 | TRBV6-6 | TGTGCCAGCAGTTACTCCGGGGGAGGCTACACCTTC | CASSYSGGGYTF
NA | TRBD1 | TRBJ1-5 | TRBV10-3 | TGTGCCACCCGGGACAGGGAAAATAACAATCAGCCCCAGCATTTT | CATRDRENNNQPQHF
NA | NA | TRBJ2-2 | TRBV5-1 | TGCGCCAGCAGCTTGGGTCAGGGATTTACCGGGGAGCTGTTTTTT | CASSLGQGFTGELFF
NA | NA | TRBJ2-1 | TRBV4-1 | TGCGCCAGCAGCCAAGAAGGGGGAATGGTTGAGCAGTTCTTC | CASSQEGGMVEQFF
NA | NA | TRBJ1-1 | TRBV7-6 | TGTGCCAGCAGCCGCCGGGACACCGGTGGCACTGAAGCTTTCTTT | CASSRRDTGGTEAFF